Following are 19 T cell receptor beta chains from one sample sequenced in a study of T cell responses to AZD1222 COVID-19 vaccine. Data came from immunoSEQ multiplex PCR; TCRdb stores just in-frame clones and leaves some out. The sample yields roughly 120,000 clones, 70% to 90% seen once. The sample consisted of peripheral blood, taken on day 0 of AZD1222 vaccination. The source of these receptors is an adult in good health.

The chain uses TRBV20-1 and TRBJ1-1; D possibly corresponds to TRBD1 (6 bases). The germline V gene has CDR1 DFQATT and CDR2 SNEGSKA (reference sequence). The CDR3 spans 11 residues. V lost 5 bases and J lost 13, with 17 bases in between. CDR3 in amino acids: CSALQGPGGFF. The CDR3 coding sequence is TGCAGTGCTTTACAGGGTCCAGGAGGTTTCTTT.

J is TRBJ2-5 and V is TRBV3-1 (or the pseudogene TRBV3-2), with 7 bases aligning to TRBD1. Germline V lookup: CDR1 LGHDT, CDR2 YNNKEL (reference sequence). CDR3 length equals 18 residues. Losses at the gene ends were 6 bases for V and 9 bases for J; bases not matched to a gene: 25. CDR3 region: CASSPARTGASPTRSQYF. In DNA form, the CDR3 reads TGTGCCAGCAGTCCTGCCCGGACAGGCGCCTCCCCTACAAGGTCCCAGTACTTC.

Here the CDR3 DNA reads TGTGCCAGCAGTTGGGGACAGGGGTCCGTCGGCAATCAGCCCCAGCATTTT. Protein product: CASSWGQGSVGNQPQHF. The chain joins TRBV6-2 or TRBV6-3 to TRBJ1-5; 10 positions agree with TRBD1. Per the germline V gene, CDR1 is MNHEY and CDR2 is SVGEGT. The CDR3 is 17 residues long. With V trimmed by 4 bases and J by 2 bases, 8 bases remained unmatched.

This chain links TRBV5-1 with TRBJ2-3; D is unclear. CDR1 and CDR2 (germline): SGHRS, YFSETQ. The CDR3 has 15 residues. Trimming pared 7 bases from V and 2 bases from J, leaving 17 bases between. The CDR3, as DNA: TGCGCCAGCTCGGTGGGAAGGCCCAACACAGATACGCAGTATTTT. This encodes CASSVGRPNTDTQYF.

This clone was found once. The V gene is TRBV30, the J gene TRBJ1-5; D not certain. Germline lookup yields CDR1 GTSNPN and CDR2 SVGIG (reference sequence). CDR3 length: 13 residues. V dropped 3 bases and J dropped 9 bases, with 15 bases sitting between them. The chain's CDR3 is CAWRGEGTGPQHF. The CDR3 DNA is TGTGCCTGGAGGGGCGAAGGTACGGGGCCCCAGCATTTT.

The chain recombines TRBV5-5 with TRBJ1-5; 10 nucleotides line up with TRBD1. With V trimmed by 4 bases and J by 4 bases, 2 bases remained unmatched. CDR1 is SGHKS and CDR2 is YYEKEE in the germline V gene (reference sequence). CDR3 length: 14 residues. The CDR3 DNA reads TGTGCCAGCAGCGTGGACAGGGGGAATCAGCCCCAGCATTTT. Amino acids: CASSVDRGNQPQHF.

V and J are TRBV5-8 and TRBJ1-6; 7 nucleotides line up with TRBD1. Losses at the gene ends were 4 bases for V and 18 bases for J; bases not matched to a gene: 10. The CDR3 has 12 residues. Germline loops: CDR1 SGHTS, CDR2 YDEGEE. The CDR3 coding sequence is TGTGCCAGCAGCCCCGAAGGGGGCCTAGACCACTTT. Amino acid sequence: CASSPEGGLDHF.

This clone was detected once. The V gene is TRBV3-1 (or the pseudogene TRBV3-2), the J gene TRBJ1-6; no reliable D call. Per germline, CDR1 LGHDT and CDR2 YNNKEL (reference sequence). This CDR3 region has 12 residues. Trimming stripped 0 bases from V and 15 bases from J, with 9 bases between. The CDR3 reads CASSQERRDLHF. The CDR3 coding sequence is TGTGCCAGCAGCCAAGAGAGAAGGGACCTCCACTTT.

The V call is TRBV6-2 or TRBV6-3, the J call TRBJ2-1; 10 nucleotides agree with TRBD2. This CDR3 spans 16 amino acids. With V trimmed by 3 bases and J by 8 bases, 10 bases remained unmatched. The germline V gene has CDR1 MNHEY and CDR2 SVGEGT. CDR3 in amino acids: CASSYQQTSGSHEQFF. The CDR3 DNA is TGTGCCAGCAGTTATCAGCAGACTAGCGGGTCTCATGAGCAGTTCTTC.

The chain joins TRBV5-5 to TRBJ2-1; D not certain. The CDR3 spans 15 residues. Deletions cut 1 base from V and 2 bases from J, with 10 bases between. Germline lookup yields CDR1 SGHKS and CDR2 YYEKEE (reference sequence). CDR3 in amino acids: CASSLSDHPYNEQFF. CDR3 nucleotide sequence: TGTGCCAGCAGCTTGAGCGACCATCCCTACAATGAGCAGTTCTTC.

This clone was detected a few times. At one of its ends the junction is not consistent with the germline gene, which may arise from a read error. This rearrangement joins TRBV2 to TRBJ2-7; 7 bases are a match to TRBD1. Germline V gene sequence: CDR1 SNHLY, CDR2 FYNNEI. The length of the CDR3 is 14 residues. The CDR3 bases are TGTGCCAGCAGTCGACAGGGTTCGGGGTACGGGCAGTACTTC. Translating gives CASSRQGSGYGQYF.

CDR3 DNA: TGTGCCAGCATAGCGGGGGCCGTCAACACCGGGGAGCTGTTTTTT. It codes for CASIAGAVNTGELFF. The chain recombines TRBV2 with TRBJ2-2, with TRBD2 matching 9 bases. Trimming removed 7 bases from V and 2 bases from J; junction bases left unmatched: 5. The CDR3 contains 15 residues. Germline CDR1 reads SNHLY; CDR2 reads FYNNEI.

The J gene is TRBJ1-2, the V gene TRBV19; D unresolved. The CDR3 is 13 residues long. Germline V lookup: CDR1 LNHDA, CDR2 SQIVND (reference sequence). The V and J ends lost 7 bases and 4 bases respectively, with 13 bases between them. The CDR3 is CASTSQRFYGYTF. The CDR3 DNA reads as TGTGCCAGTACATCCCAGCGATTCTATGGCTACACCTTC.

This sequence joins TRBV2 and TRBJ1-3; D uncertain. Germline V gene sequence: CDR1 SNHLY, CDR2 FYNNEI. The V and J ends lost 3 bases and 0 bases respectively, with 9 bases between them. CDR3 length: 15 residues. The CDR3 spells CASSDEGVSGNTIYF. The DNA for the CDR3 is TGTGCCAGCAGTGATGAGGGAGTCTCTGGAAACACCATATATTTT.

V and J are TRBV19 and TRBJ2-7; the D gene could be TRBD1 or TRBD2 (7 bases each). The CDR3 is 14 residues long. Germline lookup yields CDR1 LNHDA and CDR2 SQIVND (reference sequence). V was cut by 5 bases and J by 5 bases, with 16 bases left in between. CDR3 DNA sequence: TGTGCCAGTAGTGGGAGGGGGCGCGCGGACGAGCAGTACTTC. Translating it yields CASSGRGRADEQYF. Full variable domain (remainder filled in from reference TRBV19 and TRBJ2-7): DGGITQSPKYLFRKEGQNVTLSCEQNLNHDAMYWYRQDPGQGLRLIYYSQIVNDFQKGDIAEGYSVSREKKESFPLTVTSAQKNPTAFYLCASSGRGRADEQYFGPGTRLTVT.

This clone was counted only a few times. The gene calls are TRBV18 and TRBJ2-7; D is possibly TRBD1 (5 bases). Germline CDR1 KGHSH, CDR2 LQKENI. V gave up 3 bases and J gave up 5 bases, with 14 bases separating them. The length of the CDR3 is 14 residues. CDR3 amino acids: CASSPTRAGHEQYF. Here the CDR3 DNA reads TGTGCCAGCTCACCGACCAGGGCCGGCCACGAGCAGTACTTC.

This clone appeared a single time. The CDR3 loop reads CASSLTNTGELFF. The DNA for the CDR3 is TGTGCCAGCAGCCTGACGAACACCGGGGAGCTGTTTTTT. The genes are TRBV7-9 and TRBJ2-2; D gene unclear. Trimming removed 5 bases from V and 0 bases from J, with 4 bases in between. This CDR3 comprises 13 residues. Per germline, CDR1 SEHNR and CDR2 FQNEAQ (reference sequence).

The chain carries TRBV21-1 and TRBJ1-6; the tabulated D call, TRBD1, remains unverified against the DNA. TRBV21-1 represents a pseudogene. The CDR3 is made up of 13 amino acids. The CDR3: CASVGRVSSPLHF. CDR3 coding DNA: TGTGCCAGCGTGGGCAGGGTAAGTTCACCCCTCCACTTT.

The chain links TRBV6-6 to TRBJ1-5; maybe TRBD1 (6 bases). This CDR3 is built from 15 residues. The germline gives CDR1 MNHNY, CDR2 SVGAGI (reference sequence). Between the trimmed V and J ends, which lost 0 bases and 4 bases, there was a span of 10 bases. The CDR3 DNA reads as TGTGCCAGCAGTTACTCGGGCAGGGGTAATCAGCCCCAGCATTTT. Its translation: CASSYSGRGNQPQHF.